Detailed here is one T cell receptor (beta chain). The sample originates from a study of blood T cell repertoires in COVID-19. Background on the study: Sites in the United States, Italy and Spain provided acute and convalescent COVID-19 samples. T cells, B-cell-depleted T cells, or PBMCs supplied cDNA or gDNA.

Per the original data handling: Estimation of nucleated cell counts relied on the amplification of reference gene primers. Here immunoSEQ multiplex PCR was the method, and the copy in TCRdb shows in-frame clones only, minus some. The D gene and trimming were derived from the DNA, and the V and J assignments and clone size from that table. The sample holds some 150,000 clones, approximately 86% seen once. Germline V gene sequence: CDR1 MNHEY, CDR2 SVGAGI. V was pared by 4 bases and J by 7 bases, with 11 bases between. The CDR3 loop spans 14 amino acids. The source of this sequence is a woman in her sixties with acute or convalescent COVID-19. This sequence joins TRBV6-5 and TRBJ1-6; D may be TRBD1 (6 bases). The sequencing sample was made of peripheral blood. CDR3 in DNA: TGTGCCAGCAGTTCGGACAGCCAGAATTCACCCCTCCACTTT. Its protein product is CASSSDSQNSPLHF.